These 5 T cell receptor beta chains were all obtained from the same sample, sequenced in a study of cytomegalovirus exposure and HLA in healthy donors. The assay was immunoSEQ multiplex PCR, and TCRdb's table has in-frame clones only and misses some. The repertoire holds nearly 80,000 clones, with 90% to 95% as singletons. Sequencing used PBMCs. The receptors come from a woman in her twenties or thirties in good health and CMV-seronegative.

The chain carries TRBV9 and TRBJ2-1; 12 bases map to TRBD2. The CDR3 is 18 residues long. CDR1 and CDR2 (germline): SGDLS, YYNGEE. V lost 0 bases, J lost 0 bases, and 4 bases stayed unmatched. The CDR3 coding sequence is TGTGCCAGCAGCGTAGAGGCTAGCGGGAGGGGCTCCTACAATGAGCAGTTCTTC. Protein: CASSVEASGRGSYNEQFF.

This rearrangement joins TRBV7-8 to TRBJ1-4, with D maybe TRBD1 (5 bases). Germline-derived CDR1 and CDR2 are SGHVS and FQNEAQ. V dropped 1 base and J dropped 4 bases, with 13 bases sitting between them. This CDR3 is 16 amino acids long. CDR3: CASSLGRVVLNEKLFF. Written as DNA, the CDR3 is TGTGCCAGCAGCTTAGGCAGGGTCGTCCTTAATGAAAAACTGTTTTTT.

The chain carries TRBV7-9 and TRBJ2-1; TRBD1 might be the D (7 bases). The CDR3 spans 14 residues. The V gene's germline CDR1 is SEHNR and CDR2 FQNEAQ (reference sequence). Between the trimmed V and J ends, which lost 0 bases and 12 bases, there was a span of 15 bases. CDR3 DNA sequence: TGTGCCAGCAGCTTAGCCCAGGGGGGCCCGGGGCAGTTCTTC. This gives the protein CASSLAQGGPGQFF.

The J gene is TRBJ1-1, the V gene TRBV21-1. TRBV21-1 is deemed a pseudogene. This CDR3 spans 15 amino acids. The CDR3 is CASRPSGGSKTEAFF. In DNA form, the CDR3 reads TGTGCCAGCAGGCCCTCGGGGGGTTCGAAGACTGAAGCTTTCTTT.

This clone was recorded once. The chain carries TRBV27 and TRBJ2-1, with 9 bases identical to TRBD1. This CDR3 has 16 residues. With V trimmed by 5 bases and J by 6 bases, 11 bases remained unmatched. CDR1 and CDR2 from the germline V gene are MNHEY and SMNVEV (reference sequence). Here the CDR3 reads CASSLLGDRVSNEQFF. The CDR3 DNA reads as TGTGCCAGCAGTCTCCTCGGGGACAGGGTAAGCAATGAGCAGTTCTTC.